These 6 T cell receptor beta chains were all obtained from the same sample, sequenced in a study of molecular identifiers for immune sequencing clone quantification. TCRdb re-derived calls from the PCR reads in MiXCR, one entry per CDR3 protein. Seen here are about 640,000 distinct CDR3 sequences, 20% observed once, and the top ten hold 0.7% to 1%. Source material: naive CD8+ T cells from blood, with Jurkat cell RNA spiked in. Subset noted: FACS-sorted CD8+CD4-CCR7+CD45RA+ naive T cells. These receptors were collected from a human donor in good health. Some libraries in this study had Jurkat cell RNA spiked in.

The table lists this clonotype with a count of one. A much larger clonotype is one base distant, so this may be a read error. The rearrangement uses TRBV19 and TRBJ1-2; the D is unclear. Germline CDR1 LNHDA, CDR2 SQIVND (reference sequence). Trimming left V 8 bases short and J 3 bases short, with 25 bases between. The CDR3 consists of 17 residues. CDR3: CASPNTREWGTDYGYTF. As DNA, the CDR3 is TGTGCCAGTCCAAACACTCGAGAATGGGGTACGGACTATGGCTACACCTTC.

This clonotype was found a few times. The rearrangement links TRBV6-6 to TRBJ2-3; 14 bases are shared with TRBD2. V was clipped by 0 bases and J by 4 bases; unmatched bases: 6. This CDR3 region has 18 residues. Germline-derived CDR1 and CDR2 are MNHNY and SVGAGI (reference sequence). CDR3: CASSYSKTSGGAADTQYF. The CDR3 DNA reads TGTGCCAGCAGTTACTCCAAGACTAGCGGGGGGGCAGCAGATACGCAGTATTTT.

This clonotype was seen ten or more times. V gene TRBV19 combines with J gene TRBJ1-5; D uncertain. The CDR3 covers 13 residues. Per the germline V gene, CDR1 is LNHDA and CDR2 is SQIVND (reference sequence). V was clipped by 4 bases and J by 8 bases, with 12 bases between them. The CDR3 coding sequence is TGTGCCAGTAGTAACTTTAACGGGGAGCCCCAGCATTTT. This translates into CASSNFNGEPQHF. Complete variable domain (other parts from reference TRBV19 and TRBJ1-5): DGGITQSPKYLFRKEGQNVTLSCEQNLNHDAMYWYRQDPGQGLRLIYYSQIVNDFQKGDIAEGYSVSREKKESFPLTVTSAQKNPTAFYLCASSNFNGEPQHFGDGTRLSIL.

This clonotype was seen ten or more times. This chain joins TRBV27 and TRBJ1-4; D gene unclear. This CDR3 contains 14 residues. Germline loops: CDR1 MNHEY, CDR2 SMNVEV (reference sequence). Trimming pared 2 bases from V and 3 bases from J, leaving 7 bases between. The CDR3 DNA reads TGTGCCAGCAGTTTAAGTTTTTCTAATGAAAAACTGTTTTTT. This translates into CASSLSFSNEKLFF.

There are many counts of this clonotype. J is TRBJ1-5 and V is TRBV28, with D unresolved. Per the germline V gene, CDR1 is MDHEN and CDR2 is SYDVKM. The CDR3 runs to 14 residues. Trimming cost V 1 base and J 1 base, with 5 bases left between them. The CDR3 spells CASSLLASNQPQHF. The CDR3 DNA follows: TGTGCCAGCAGTTTATTGGCGAGCAATCAGCCCCAGCATTTT.

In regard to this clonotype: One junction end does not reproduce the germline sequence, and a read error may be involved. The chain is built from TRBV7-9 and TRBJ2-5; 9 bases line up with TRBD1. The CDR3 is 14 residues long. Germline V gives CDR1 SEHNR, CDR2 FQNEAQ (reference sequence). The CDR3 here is CASSYGTGQGTQYF. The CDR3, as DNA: TGTGCCAGCAGTTATGGGACAGGGCAAGGGACCCAGTACTTC.